This T cell receptor (beta chain) was sequenced during a study of T-cell memory formation after mild COVID-19. MiXCR was run by TCRdb on the 5' RACE reads, yielding one entry per CDR3 protein. Among 540,000 or so distinct CDR3 sequences listed, 20% were seen once. Germline V gene data show CDR1 as MGHRA and CDR2 as YSYEKL. The CDR3 is 21 residues long. V lost 4 bases, J lost 0 bases, and 17 bases stayed unmatched. The chain has TRBV4-1 and TRBJ2-1; the match to TRBD2 covers 11 bases. The receptor's source is an adult woman who had mild COVID-19 (a few samples of this study predate the infection). Cell type and time point are not known. Sequencing was carried out using PBMCs or a T cell subset sorted from them (not recorded which). Here the CDR3 reads CASSLTASGLAVLSSYNEQFF. The CDR3 coding sequence is TGCGCCAGCAGCCTAACCGCTTCGGGACTAGCGGTCTTGAGCTCCTACAATGAGCAGTTCTTC.